This note documents a single T cell receptor beta chain sequence. This entry is derived from a study of cytomegalovirus exposure and HLA in healthy donors. About the study: The same platform was used for the 120 validation repertoires and the approximately 700 first-cohort repertoires, a later analysis reported.

TCRdb's copy holds only in-frame clones and misses some; the assay was immunoSEQ multiplex PCR. Among fewer than 120,000 clones listed, approximately 89% were seen once. The CDR3 spans 17 residues. V shed 6 bases and J 8 bases; nucleotides not matched to a gene: 16. Germline V CDR1 and CDR2: MNHNS, SASEGT. Sequencing was done on a sample of PBMCs. The rearrangement uses TRBV6-1 and TRBJ2-1, with 10 bases aligning to TRBD2. The receptor was isolated from a woman under 30 in good health and CMV-seronegative. The CDR3, as DNA: TGTGCCAGCAGGGAACAGGGGTCGCTAGCGGGAGCAGATGAGCAGTTCTTC. Translation gives CASREQGSLAGADEQFF.